This is a list of T cell receptor beta chains from one sample in a study of T cells in Graves' hyperthyroidism and ophthalmopathy. One entry per CDR3 protein results from TCRdb running MiXCR on the multiplex PCR reads. Of 600,000 or so distinct CDR3 sequences in the sample, 14% were seen once. Sequencing used blood. Receptors originate from a woman aged 18-29 years with Graves' ophthalmopathy. Each CDR3 is given with its conserved first and last residue. Each record gives: V gene, D gene, J gene, clone size, CDR3 DNA, CDR3 protein. D genes are given only for firm matches. Clone sizes are given selectively: once, few, many, or a class where the clone is expanded.

V: TRBV29-1; D: TRBD2; J: TRBJ2-4; size: many; DNA: TGCAGCGTTGAGATGGGGGGGGAGGACATTCAGTACTTC; CDR3: CSVEMGGEDIQYF
V: TRBV12-3/TRBV12-4; D: TRBD2; J: TRBJ2-1; size: many; DNA: TGTGCCAGCTTCCCGCGGCTAGCGGGAGACGATGAGCAGTTCTTC; CDR3: CASFPRLAGDDEQFF
V: TRBV2; D: TRBD2; J: TRBJ2-3; size: many; DNA: TGTGCCAGCGGGCCGGGAGGGGCTCTCACAGATACGCAGTATTTT; CDR3: CASGPGGALTDTQYF
V: TRBV29-1; D: TRBD1; J: TRBJ1-2; size: few; DNA: TGCAGCGTAGTAGACAGGGGTTCCTATGGCTACACCTTC; CDR3: CSVVDRGSYGYTF
V: TRBV6-2/TRBV6-3; D: TRBD2; J: TRBJ2-1; size: few; DNA: TGTGCCAGCAGTCGGACTAGCGGGAGGCCCGCCTACAATGAGCAGTTCTTC; CDR3: CASSRTSGRPAYNEQFF
V: TRBV6-9; D: .; J: TRBJ1-5; size: .; DNA: TGTGCCAGCAGTTATGGGCCCCACCAGCCCCAGCATTTT; CDR3: CASSYGPHQPQHF
V: TRBV10-3; D: .; J: TRBJ1-2; size: .; DNA: TGTGCCATCAGTGAGTCGCTCGCGGGCTACACCTTC; CDR3: CAISESLAGYTF
V: TRBV6-1; D: TRBD1; J: TRBJ2-7; size: few; DNA: TGTGCCAGCAGTGCTGGACAGGGCCCTAACGAGCAGTACTTC; CDR3: CASSAGQGPNEQYF
V: TRBV6-1; D: .; J: TRBJ2-1; size: few; DNA: TGTGCCAGCAGAACGACAGGATACAATGAGCAGTTCTTC; CDR3: CASRTTGYNEQFF
V: TRBV5-8; D: TRBD1; J: TRBJ2-5; size: many; DNA: TGTGCCAGCAGCTTTGCAGGGGGCCGCGAGGAGACCCAGTACTTC; CDR3: CASSFAGGREETQYF
V: TRBV6-1; D: .; J: TRBJ2-5; size: many; DNA: TGTGCCAGCAGTCCGAGGAACAGACAAGAGACCCAGTACTTC; CDR3: CASSPRNRQETQYF
V: TRBV9; D: TRBD1; J: TRBJ2-5; size: .; DNA: TGTGCCAGCAGCGACCACAGGGGGCAGCAAGAGACCCAGTACTTC; CDR3: CASSDHRGQQETQYF
V: TRBV6-6; D: .; J: TRBJ2-5; size: few; DNA: TGTGCCAGCAGTTACTCTCGGGGAGGGGGGACCCAGTACTTC; CDR3: CASSYSRGGGTQYF
V: TRBV7-2; D: TRBD1; J: TRBJ1-5; size: .; DNA: TGTGCCAGCAGCTTAGAACAGGGGAACAATCAGCCCCAGCATTTT; CDR3: CASSLEQGNNQPQHF
V: TRBV7-8; D: .; J: TRBJ2-3; size: many; DNA: TGTGCCAGCAGCTTAGGGAAGGGGCGCCTAGACACAGATACGCAGTATTTT; CDR3: CASSLGKGRLDTDTQYF
V: TRBV28; D: TRBD2; J: TRBJ2-1; size: many; DNA: TGTGCCAGCAGTTTATATCCAGCGGGGGCCTCCTACAATGAGCAGTTCTTC; CDR3: CASSLYPAGASYNEQFF
V: TRBV28; D: TRBD2; J: TRBJ2-1; size: many; DNA: TGTGCCAGCAGTGGACCCCCGGGGACTAGCGGGAGGTACGATGAGCAGTTCTTC; CDR3: CASSGPPGTSGRYDEQFF
V: TRBV20-1; D: TRBD2; J: TRBJ2-5; size: .; DNA: TGCAGTGCTAGGTTGGGGGAGGGGACCCAGTACTTC; CDR3: CSARLGEGTQYF
V: TRBV3-1; D: .; J: TRBJ1-1; size: many; DNA: TGTGCCAGCAGCCAAGAGATTATAGTCGACCTAACAACTGAAGCTTTCTTT; CDR3: CASSQEIIVDLTTEAFF
V: TRBV20-1; D: TRBD2; J: TRBJ2-1; size: .; DNA: TGCAGTGCCACCTCGACTAGCGGGAAGGGTAATGAGCAGTTCTTC; CDR3: CSATSTSGKGNEQFF
V: TRBV10-3; D: TRBD1; J: TRBJ2-2; size: .; DNA: TGTGCCATCAGTGAGGTCGTCCAGGGGGCTAGCGGGGAGCTGTTTTTT; CDR3: CAISEVVQGASGELFF
V: TRBV20-1; D: TRBD2; J: TRBJ2-1; size: .; DNA: TGCAGTGCTAGAGATGAGGGAGGACTAGCGGTCTACAATGGGCAGTTCTTC; CDR3: CSARDEGGLAVYNGQFF
V: TRBV6-1; D: TRBD2; J: TRBJ2-7; size: .; DNA: TGTGCCAGCAGTGAAGGGGGACTAGCCCCCTACGAGCAGTACTTC; CDR3: CASSEGGLAPYEQYF
V: TRBV2; D: .; J: TRBJ1-5; size: many; DNA: TGTGCCAGCTCCCTCTGGGACACAGATAGCAATCAGCCCCAGCATTTT; CDR3: CASSLWDTDSNQPQHF
V: TRBV20-1; D: TRBD2; J: TRBJ2-5; size: few; DNA: TGCAGTGCTCTTCCCTTAGCGGGCGGCCAAGAGACCCAGTACTTC; CDR3: CSALPLAGGQETQYF
V: TRBV7-9; D: .; J: TRBJ2-3; size: many; DNA: TGTGCCAGCAGCCCTCCACCCCGGGGAGATACGCAGTATTTT; CDR3: CASSPPPRGDTQYF
V: TRBV20-1; D: .; J: TRBJ1-2; size: few; DNA: TGCAGTGCTAGGACCGGGACCCATGGCTACACCTTC; CDR3: CSARTGTHGYTF
V: TRBV14; D: TRBD2; J: TRBJ2-3; size: .; DNA: TGTGCCAGCAGCCAAGTTGCGGGGGCAGATACGCAGTATTTT; CDR3: CASSQVAGADTQYF
V: TRBV14; D: .; J: TRBJ2-1; size: .; DNA: TGTGCCAGCAGCCCCCGGGACCTCACCTACAATGAGCAGTTCTTC; CDR3: CASSPRDLTYNEQFF
V: TRBV6-2/TRBV6-3; D: TRBD2; J: TRBJ2-7; size: many; DNA: TGTGCCAGCAGTTGCGGGACTAGCGTTTCCTACGAGCAGTACTTC; CDR3: CASSCGTSVSYEQYF
V: TRBV28; D: .; J: TRBJ2-1; size: many; DNA: TGTGCCAGCAGCCCACTAGCTAAGTACAATGAGCAGTTCTTC; CDR3: CASSPLAKYNEQFF
V: TRBV27; D: .; J: TRBJ2-7; size: many; DNA: TGTGCCAGCAGTTATACAGTAAGCTCCTACGAGCAGTACTTC; CDR3: CASSYTVSSYEQYF
V: TRBV29-1; D: .; J: TRBJ1-2; size: .; DNA: TGCAGCGCCGCACCCCTGACAGTCTATGGCTACACCTTC; CDR3: CSAAPLTVYGYTF